This TCR beta chain was identified during a study of early T cells in non-severe SARS-CoV-2 infection. Study-wide background: Bulk RNA from unsorted whole blood was sequenced; chains were unpaired.

The study's findings and limits: Anti-spike CD8 responses were favored in VDJdb matching, and private and CD4 specificities were missed.

The library protocol tagged individual cDNA molecules with unique molecular identifiers. One entry per CDR3 protein, called by TCRdb with MiXCR from the 5' RACE reads. The table has roughly 34,000 distinct CDR3 sequences, around 4% seen once. This clonotype showed up many times. The target antigen is unknown. The V and J ends lost 4 bases and 5 bases, in that order; junction bases with no gene match: 5. The CDR3 is made up of 14 amino acids. Germline values: CDR1 ENHRY, CDR2 SYGVKD. The specimen sequenced was whole blood. The chain joins TRBV10-3 to TRBJ2-1; 7 bases map to TRBD2. This receptor was identified in an adult who was a healthcare worker with PCR-confirmed SARS-CoV-2 infection or an uninfected control (not recorded which). The CDR3, as DNA: TGTGCCATCAGTGGGACTAGACTTAACAATGAGCAGTTCTTC. It codes for CAISGTRLNNEQFF.